This TCR beta chain was captured by sequencing in a study of T cell responses to AZD1222 COVID-19 vaccine. CDR3 length: 15 residues. Germline-derived CDR1 and CDR2 are MNHEY and SVGAGI. The junction had 6 bases not matched to a gene; V was cut back by 5 bases and J by 5 bases. Assay: immunoSEQ multiplex PCR; the TCRdb copy retains only in-frame clones and omits some. Here the sample spans approximately 57,000 clones, approximately 86% being singletons. The genes are TRBV6-5 and TRBJ1-5, with 10 nucleotides matching TRBD1. The receptor was derived from an adult in good health. The sample was peripheral blood, taken on day 0 of AZD1222 vaccination. CDR3 DNA: TGTGCCAGCAGTCGAGGGACAGGGGTTGATCAGCCCCAGCATTTT. The encoded protein is CASSRGTGVDQPQHF.